This T cell receptor beta chain derives from a study of cytotoxic CD8 clonotypes in ibrutinib-treated CLL. Study-level information: Included were 11 to 12 relapsed/refractory and approximately 15 treatment-naive patients, of whom approximately 18 were IGHV unmutated. Averaging across samples gave approximately 250,000 productive templates and roughly 87,000 productive rearrangements.

Libraries were prepared by immunoSEQ multiplex PCR; TCRdb keeps only in-frame clonotypes and omits some of them. Of some 290,000 clones in the sample, 80% were seen once. V shed 7 bases and J 16 bases; nucleotides not matched to a gene: 12. Germline V CDR1 and CDR2: MNHEY, SMNVEV (reference sequence). The CDR3 extends over 12 amino acids. Findings and caveats of the study: Patients with sustained remission and those progressing were sampled at differing times.

To note about this clone: Its antigen is not identified.

Sequenced here: PBMCs, sampled before ibrutinib treatment. This receptor was taken from a human donor with chronic lymphocytic leukemia. V gene TRBV27 combines with J gene TRBJ2-1; 8 bases are shared with TRBD2. The CDR3 reads CASTYSGTRFFF. The DNA of the CDR3 is TGTGCCAGCACCTACTCCGGGACTAGGTTCTTCTTC.